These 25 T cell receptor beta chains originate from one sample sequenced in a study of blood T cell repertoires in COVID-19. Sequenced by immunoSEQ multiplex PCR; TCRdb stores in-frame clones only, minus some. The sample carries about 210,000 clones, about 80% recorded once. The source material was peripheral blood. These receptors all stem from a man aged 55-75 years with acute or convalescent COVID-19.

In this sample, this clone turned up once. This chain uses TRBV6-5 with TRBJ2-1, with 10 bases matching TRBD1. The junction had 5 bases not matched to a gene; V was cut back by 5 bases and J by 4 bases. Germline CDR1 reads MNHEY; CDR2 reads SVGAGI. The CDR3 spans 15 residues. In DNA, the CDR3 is TGTGCCAGCAGTACGACAGGGGGCCCGTACAATGAGCAGTTCTTC. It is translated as CASSTTGGPYNEQFF.

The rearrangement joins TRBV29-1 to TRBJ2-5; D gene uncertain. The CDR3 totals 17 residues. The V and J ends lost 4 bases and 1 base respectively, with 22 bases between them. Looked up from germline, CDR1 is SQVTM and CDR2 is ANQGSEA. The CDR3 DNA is TGCAGCGTTGCTCGGAAATGGGTGGCGGAGATCCAAGAGACCCAGTACTTC. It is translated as CSVARKWVAEIQETQYF.

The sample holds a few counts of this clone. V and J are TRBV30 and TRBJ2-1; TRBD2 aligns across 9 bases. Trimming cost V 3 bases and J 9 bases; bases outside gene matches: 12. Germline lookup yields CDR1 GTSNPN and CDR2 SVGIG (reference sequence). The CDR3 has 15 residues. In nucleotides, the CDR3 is TGTGCCTGGAGACTCACTAGCGGGCTGATCGGTGAGCAGTTCTTC. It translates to CAWRLTSGLIGEQFF.

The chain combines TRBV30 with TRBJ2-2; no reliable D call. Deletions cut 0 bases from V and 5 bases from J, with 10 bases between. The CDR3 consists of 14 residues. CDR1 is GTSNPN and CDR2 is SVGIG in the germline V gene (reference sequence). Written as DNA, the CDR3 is TGTGCCTGGAGTGTATCCAGGTATACCGGGGAGCTGTTTTTT. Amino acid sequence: CAWSVSRYTGELFF.

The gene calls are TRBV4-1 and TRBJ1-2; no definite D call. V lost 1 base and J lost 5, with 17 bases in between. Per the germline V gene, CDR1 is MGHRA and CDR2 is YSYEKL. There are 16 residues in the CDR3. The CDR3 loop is CASSQAAATEAYGYTF. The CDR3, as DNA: TGCGCCAGCAGCCAAGCCGCCGCGACGGAGGCGTATGGCTACACCTTC.

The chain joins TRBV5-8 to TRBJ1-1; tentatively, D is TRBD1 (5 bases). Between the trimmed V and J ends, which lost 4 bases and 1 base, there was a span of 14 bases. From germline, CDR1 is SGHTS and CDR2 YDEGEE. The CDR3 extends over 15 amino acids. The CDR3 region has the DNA TGTGCCAGCAGCCCCCTCCACAGGTCGAACACTGAAGCTTTCTTT. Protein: CASSPLHRSNTEAFF. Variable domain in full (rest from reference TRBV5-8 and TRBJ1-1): EAGVTQSPTHLIKTRGQQATLRCSPISGHTSVYWYQQALGLGLQFLLWYDEGEERNRGNFPPRFSGRQFPNYSSELNVNALELEDSALYLCASSPLHRSNTEAFFGQGTRLTVV.

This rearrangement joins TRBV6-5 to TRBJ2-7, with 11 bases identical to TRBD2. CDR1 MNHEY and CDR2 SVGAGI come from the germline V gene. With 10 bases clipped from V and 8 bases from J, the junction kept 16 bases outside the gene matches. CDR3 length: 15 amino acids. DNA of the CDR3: TGTGCCACCTCAATAACCGGGACTAGCGGTTTAAAGCAGTACTTC. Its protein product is CATSITGTSGLKQYF.

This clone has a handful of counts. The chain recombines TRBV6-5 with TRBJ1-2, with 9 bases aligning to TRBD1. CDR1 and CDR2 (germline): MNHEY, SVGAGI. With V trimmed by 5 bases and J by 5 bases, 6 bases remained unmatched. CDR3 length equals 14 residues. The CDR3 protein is CASSKRDRAYGYTF. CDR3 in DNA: TGTGCCAGCAGTAAACGGGACAGGGCGTATGGCTACACCTTC.

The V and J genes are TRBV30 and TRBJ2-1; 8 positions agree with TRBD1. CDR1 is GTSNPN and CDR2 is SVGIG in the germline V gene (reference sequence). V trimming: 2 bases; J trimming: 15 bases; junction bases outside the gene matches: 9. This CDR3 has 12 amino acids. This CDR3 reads CAWSLQGARLFF. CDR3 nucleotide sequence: TGTGCCTGGAGTCTTCAGGGGGCCCGGCTGTTCTTC.

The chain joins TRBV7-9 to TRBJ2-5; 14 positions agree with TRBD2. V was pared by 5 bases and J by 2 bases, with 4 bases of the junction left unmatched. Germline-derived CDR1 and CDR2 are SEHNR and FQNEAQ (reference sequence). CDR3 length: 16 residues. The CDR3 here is CASSPGLAGGQETQYF. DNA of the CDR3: TGTGCCAGCAGCCCTGGACTAGCGGGGGGACAAGAGACCCAGTACTTC.

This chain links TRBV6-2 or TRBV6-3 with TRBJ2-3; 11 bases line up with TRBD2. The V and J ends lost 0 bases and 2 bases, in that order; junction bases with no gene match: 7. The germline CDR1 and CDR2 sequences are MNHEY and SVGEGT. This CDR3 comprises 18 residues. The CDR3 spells CASSYSVVSGGDTDTQYF. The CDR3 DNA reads TGTGCCAGCAGTTACTCGGTTGTTAGCGGGGGGGACACAGATACGCAGTATTTT.

The CDR3 sequence is CASSFTGGTEAFF. The CDR3 bases are TGTGCCAGCAGCTTTACAGGGGGCACTGAAGCTTTCTTT. The chain uses TRBV11-3 and TRBJ1-1; 8 nucleotides match TRBD1. J lost 4 bases, V lost 3 bases, and 1 base had no gene match. CDR1 is SGHNT, CDR2 YENEEA, per germline. CDR3 length equals 13 residues.

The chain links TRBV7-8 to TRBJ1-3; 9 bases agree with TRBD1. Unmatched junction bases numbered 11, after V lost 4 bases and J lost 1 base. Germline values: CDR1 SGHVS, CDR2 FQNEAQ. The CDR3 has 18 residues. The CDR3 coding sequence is TGTGCCAGCAGCTCCGGGACAGGGTACATTGGATCTGGAAACACCATATATTTT. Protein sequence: CASSSGTGYIGSGNTIYF.

CDR3 amino acids: CASSLAQGADEKLFF. Here the CDR3 DNA reads TGTGCCAGCAGCTTAGCGCAGGGGGCGGATGAAAAACTGTTTTTT. The V call is TRBV7-9, the J call TRBJ1-4; TRBD1 aligns across 8 bases. CDR3 size: 15 residues. The V and J ends lost 0 bases and 6 bases, in that order; junction bases with no gene match: 3. CDR1 and CDR2 (germline): SEHNR, FQNEAQ (reference sequence).

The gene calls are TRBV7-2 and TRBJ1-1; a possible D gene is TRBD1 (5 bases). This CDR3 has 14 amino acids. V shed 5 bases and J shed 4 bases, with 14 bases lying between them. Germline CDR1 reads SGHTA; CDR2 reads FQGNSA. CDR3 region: CASSPNSRGTEAFF. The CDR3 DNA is TGTGCCAGCAGCCCCAATAGTAGGGGCACTGAAGCTTTCTTT.

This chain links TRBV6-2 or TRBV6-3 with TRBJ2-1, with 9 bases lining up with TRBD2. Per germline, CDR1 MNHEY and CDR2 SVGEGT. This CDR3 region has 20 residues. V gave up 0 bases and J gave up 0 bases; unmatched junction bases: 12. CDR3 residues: CASSYSRLAGKGSSYNEQFF. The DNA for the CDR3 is TGTGCCAGCAGTTACTCGCGGCTAGCGGGAAAAGGTAGCTCCTACAATGAGCAGTTCTTC.

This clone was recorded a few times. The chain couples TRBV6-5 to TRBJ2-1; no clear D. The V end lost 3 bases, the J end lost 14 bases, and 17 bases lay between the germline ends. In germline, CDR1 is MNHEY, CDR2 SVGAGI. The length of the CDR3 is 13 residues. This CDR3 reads CASSYFSESEEFF. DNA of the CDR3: TGTGCCAGCAGTTATTTTTCCGAGAGCGAGGAGTTCTTC.

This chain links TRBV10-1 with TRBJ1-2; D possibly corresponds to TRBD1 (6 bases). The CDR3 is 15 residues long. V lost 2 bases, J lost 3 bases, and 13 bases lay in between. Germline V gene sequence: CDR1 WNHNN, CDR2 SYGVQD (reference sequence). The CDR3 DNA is TGCGCCAGCAGTGAGATTACCTCAGGGGACTATGGCTACACCTTC. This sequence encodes CASSEITSGDYGYTF.

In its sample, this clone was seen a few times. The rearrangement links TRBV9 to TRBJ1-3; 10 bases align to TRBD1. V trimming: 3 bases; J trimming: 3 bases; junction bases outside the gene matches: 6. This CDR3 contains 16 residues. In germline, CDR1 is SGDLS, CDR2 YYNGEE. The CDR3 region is CASSDNRDRGGNTIYF. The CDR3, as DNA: TGTGCCAGCAGCGACAACCGGGACAGGGGTGGAAACACCATATATTTT.

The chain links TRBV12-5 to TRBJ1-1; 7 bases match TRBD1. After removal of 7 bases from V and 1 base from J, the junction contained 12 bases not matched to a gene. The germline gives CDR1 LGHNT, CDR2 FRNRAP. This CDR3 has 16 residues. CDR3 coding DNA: TGTGCTAGTGCCCAACCGAAGGGACAGCGGAACACTGAAGCTTTCTTT. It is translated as CASAQPKGQRNTEAFF.

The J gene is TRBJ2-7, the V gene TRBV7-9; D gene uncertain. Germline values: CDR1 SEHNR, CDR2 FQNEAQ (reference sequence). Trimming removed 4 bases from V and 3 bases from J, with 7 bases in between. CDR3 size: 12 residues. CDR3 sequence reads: CASSSTVYEQYF. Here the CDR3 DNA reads TGTGCCAGCAGCTCAACGGTCTACGAGCAGTACTTC. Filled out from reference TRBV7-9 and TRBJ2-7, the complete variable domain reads DTGVSQNPRHKITKRGQNVTFRCDPISEHNRLYWYRQTLGQGPEFLTYFQNEAQLEKSRLLSDRFSAERPKGSFSTLEIQRTEQGDSAMYLCASSSTVYEQYFGPGTRLTVT.

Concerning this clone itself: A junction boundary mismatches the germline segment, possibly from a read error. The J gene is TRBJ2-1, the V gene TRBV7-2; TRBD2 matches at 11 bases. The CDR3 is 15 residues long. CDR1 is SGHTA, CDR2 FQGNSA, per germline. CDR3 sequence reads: CASSLTGTSGFERVF. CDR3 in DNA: TGTGCCAGCAGCCTAACCGGGACTAGCGGCTTTGAGAGGGTCTTC.

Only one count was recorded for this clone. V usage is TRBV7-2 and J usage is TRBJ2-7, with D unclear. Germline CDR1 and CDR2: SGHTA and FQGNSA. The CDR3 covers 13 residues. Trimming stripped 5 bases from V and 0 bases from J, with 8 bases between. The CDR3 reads CASSLPSSYEQYF. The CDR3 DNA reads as TGTGCCAGCAGCCTTCCTAGCTCCTACGAGCAGTACTTC.

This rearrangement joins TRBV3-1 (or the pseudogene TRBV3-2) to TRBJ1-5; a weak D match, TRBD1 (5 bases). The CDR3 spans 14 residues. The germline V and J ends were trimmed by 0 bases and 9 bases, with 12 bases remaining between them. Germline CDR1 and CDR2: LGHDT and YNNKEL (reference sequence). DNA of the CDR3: TGTGCCAGCAGCCAAGATACCGTGGGGCGGCCCCAGCATTTT. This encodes CASSQDTVGRPQHF.

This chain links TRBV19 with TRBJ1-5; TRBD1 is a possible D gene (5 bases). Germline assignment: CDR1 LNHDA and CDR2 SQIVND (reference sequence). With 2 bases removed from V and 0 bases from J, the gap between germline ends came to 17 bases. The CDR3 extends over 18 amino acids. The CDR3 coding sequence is TGTGCCAGTAGTATACCGGGTGAGACAGTCTATAGCAATCAGCCCCAGCATTTT. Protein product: CASSIPGETVYSNQPQHF.